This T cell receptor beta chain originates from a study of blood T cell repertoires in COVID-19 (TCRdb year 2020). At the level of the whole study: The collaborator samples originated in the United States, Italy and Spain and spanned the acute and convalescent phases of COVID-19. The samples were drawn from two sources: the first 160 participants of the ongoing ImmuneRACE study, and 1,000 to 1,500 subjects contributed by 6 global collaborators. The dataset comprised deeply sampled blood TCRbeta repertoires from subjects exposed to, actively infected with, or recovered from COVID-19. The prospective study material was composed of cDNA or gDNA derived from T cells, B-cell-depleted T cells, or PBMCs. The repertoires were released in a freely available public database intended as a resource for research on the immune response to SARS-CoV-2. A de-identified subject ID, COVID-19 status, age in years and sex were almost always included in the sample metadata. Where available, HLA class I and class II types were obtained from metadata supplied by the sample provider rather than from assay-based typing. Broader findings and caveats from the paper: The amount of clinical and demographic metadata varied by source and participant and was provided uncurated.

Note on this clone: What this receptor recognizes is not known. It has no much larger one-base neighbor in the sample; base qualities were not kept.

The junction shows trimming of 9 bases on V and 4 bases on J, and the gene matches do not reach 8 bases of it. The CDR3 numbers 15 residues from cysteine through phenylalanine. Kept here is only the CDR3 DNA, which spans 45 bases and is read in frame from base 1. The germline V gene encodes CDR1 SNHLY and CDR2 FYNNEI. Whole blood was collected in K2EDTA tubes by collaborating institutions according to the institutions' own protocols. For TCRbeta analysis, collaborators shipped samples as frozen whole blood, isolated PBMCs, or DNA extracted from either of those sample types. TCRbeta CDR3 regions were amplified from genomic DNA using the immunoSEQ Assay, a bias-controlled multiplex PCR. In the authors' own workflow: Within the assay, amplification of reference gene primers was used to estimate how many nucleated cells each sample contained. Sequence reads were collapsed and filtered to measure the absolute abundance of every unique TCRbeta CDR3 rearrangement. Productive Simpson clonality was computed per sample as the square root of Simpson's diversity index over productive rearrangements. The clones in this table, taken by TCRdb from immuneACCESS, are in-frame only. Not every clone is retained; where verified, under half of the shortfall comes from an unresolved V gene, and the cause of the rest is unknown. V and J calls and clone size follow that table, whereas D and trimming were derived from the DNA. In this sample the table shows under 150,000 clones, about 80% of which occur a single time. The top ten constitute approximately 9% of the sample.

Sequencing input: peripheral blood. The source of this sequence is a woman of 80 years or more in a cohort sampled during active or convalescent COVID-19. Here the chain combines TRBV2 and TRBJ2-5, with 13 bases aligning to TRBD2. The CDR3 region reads CARGTSGAPGETQYF. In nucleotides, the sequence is TGTGCCAGGGGGACTAGCGGGGCCCCGGGAGAGACCCAGTACTTC.